This T cell receptor (beta chain) was captured in a study of T cells expressing NK-cell markers. With regard to this clonotype: Its antigen remains unknown.

Study-wide findings and caveats: These clonotypes, the leaders elsewhere, also led the CD3+CD56-NKG2C+ fraction in a few donors.

TCRdb re-analyzed the 5' RACE reads; it lists each CDR3 protein once, without DNA. This listing includes 150,000 to 200,000 distinct CDR3 sequences. The CDR3 is 16 residues long. The V call is TRBV21-1, the J call TRBJ2-3; TCRdb's D call of TRBD2 is untestable without DNA. TRBV21-1 is a known pseudogene. Sequencing was performed on blood T cells: a sorted CD56 or NKG2C T cell subset, CD4+ or CD8+ T cells, or bulk PBMC T cells (not recorded which). This TCR was sampled from a woman aged 18-69 years in good health. CDR3 loop: CASSKVIAGGSDTQYF.